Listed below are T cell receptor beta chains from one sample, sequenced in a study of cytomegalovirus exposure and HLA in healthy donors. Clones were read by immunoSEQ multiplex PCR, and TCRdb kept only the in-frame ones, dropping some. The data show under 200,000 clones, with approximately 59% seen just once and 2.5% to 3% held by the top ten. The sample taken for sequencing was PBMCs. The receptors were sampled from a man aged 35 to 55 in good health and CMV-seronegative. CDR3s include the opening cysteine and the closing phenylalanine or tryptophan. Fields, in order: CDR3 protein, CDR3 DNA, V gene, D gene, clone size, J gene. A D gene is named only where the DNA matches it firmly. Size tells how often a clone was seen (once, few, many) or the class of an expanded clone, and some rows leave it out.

cdr3_aa: CAWSSVGALRAGELFF
cdr3_nt: TGTGCCTGGAGCTCTGTGGGCGCCTTGAGGGCCGGGGAGCTGTTTTTT
v_call: TRBV30
d_call: .
clone_size: few
j_call: TRBJ2-2

cdr3_aa: CASTLGGALHF
cdr3_nt: TGTGCCAGTACTCTCGGTGGGGCCCTTCATTTT
v_call: TRBV19
d_call: .
clone_size: few
j_call: TRBJ1-5

cdr3_aa: CASSLVAAPVEQFF
cdr3_nt: TGTGCCAGCAGTTTGGTAGCGGCCCCAGTTGAGCAGTTCTTC
v_call: TRBV2
d_call: .
clone_size: .
j_call: TRBJ2-1

cdr3_aa: CASKIGTSGIFEQFF
cdr3_nt: TGTGCCAGCAAGATCGGGACTAGCGGGATTTTTGAGCAGTTCTTC
v_call: TRBV6-5
d_call: TRBD2
clone_size: few
j_call: TRBJ2-1

cdr3_aa: CASQGAPYEQYF
cdr3_nt: TGTGCCAGCCAAGGAGCCCCCTACGAGCAGTACTTC
v_call: TRBV27
d_call: .
clone_size: few
j_call: TRBJ2-7

cdr3_aa: CASSPRQGAGQPQHF
cdr3_nt: TGTGCCAGCAGTCCCAGACAGGGGGCAGGACAGCCCCAGCATTTT
v_call: TRBV28
d_call: TRBD1
clone_size: .
j_call: TRBJ1-5

cdr3_aa: CAWSVQGYEQYF
cdr3_nt: TGTGCCTGGAGTGTACAGGGTTACGAGCAGTACTTC
v_call: TRBV30
d_call: .
clone_size: few
j_call: TRBJ2-7

cdr3_aa: CASSPTGTTAGELFF
cdr3_nt: TGTGCCAGCAGCCCAACCGGGACTACAGCCGGGGAGCTGTTTTTT
v_call: TRBV7-9
d_call: TRBD2
clone_size: few
j_call: TRBJ2-2

cdr3_aa: CAWSEGRSSTDTQYF
cdr3_nt: TGTGCCTGGAGTGAAGGGAGAAGTAGCACAGATACGCAGTATTTT
v_call: TRBV30
d_call: .
clone_size: .
j_call: TRBJ2-3

cdr3_aa: CASSFRASVSTDTQYF
cdr3_nt: TGTGCCAGCAGTTTTAGGGCTAGCGTTAGCACAGATACGCAGTATTTT
v_call: TRBV27
d_call: .
clone_size: once
j_call: TRBJ2-3

cdr3_aa: CASGRDSYEQYF
cdr3_nt: TGTGCCAGCGGCCGGGACAGCTACGAGCAGTACTTC
v_call: TRBV6-5
d_call: TRBD1
clone_size: .
j_call: TRBJ2-7

cdr3_aa: CAWNQREANEQFF
cdr3_nt: TGTGCCTGGAACCAGCGGGAGGCCAATGAGCAGTTCTTC
v_call: TRBV30
d_call: TRBD2
clone_size: .
j_call: TRBJ2-1

cdr3_aa: CASSVGRGTAAYEQYF
cdr3_nt: TGTGCCAGCAGCGTAGGGAGGGGGACAGCTGCCTACGAGCAGTACTTC
v_call: TRBV9
d_call: .
clone_size: few
j_call: TRBJ2-7

cdr3_aa: CASSSVGAYNEQFF
cdr3_nt: TGTGCCAGCAGCTCCGTGGGGGCGTACAATGAGCAGTTCTTC
v_call: TRBV7-9
d_call: .
clone_size: .
j_call: TRBJ2-1

cdr3_aa: CASSPGLNYEQYF
cdr3_nt: TGTGCCAGCAGCCCGGGACTAAACTACGAGCAGTACTTC
v_call: TRBV7-9
d_call: TRBD2
clone_size: .
j_call: TRBJ2-7

cdr3_aa: CASSGRLGSYEQYF
cdr3_nt: TGTGCCAGCAGCGGGAGACTAGGCTCCTACGAGCAGTACTTC
v_call: TRBV7-2
d_call: .
clone_size: .
j_call: TRBJ2-7

cdr3_aa: CASSPGRLAGGIEQFF
cdr3_nt: TGCGCCAGCAGCCCCGGCCGACTAGCGGGGGGGATTGAGCAGTTCTTC
v_call: TRBV4-1
d_call: TRBD2
clone_size: few
j_call: TRBJ2-1

cdr3_aa: CASSLFGPGTEAFF
cdr3_nt: .
v_call: TRBV7-2
d_call: .
clone_size: many
j_call: TRBJ1-1

cdr3_aa: CASSMGARAEAFF
cdr3_nt: TGTGCCAGCAGCATGGGGGCGAGGGCTGAAGCTTTCTTT
v_call: TRBV2
d_call: .
clone_size: few
j_call: TRBJ1-1

cdr3_aa: CASSRGQNNQPQHF
cdr3_nt: TGTGCCAGCAGCCGGGGACAGAACAATCAGCCCCAGCATTTT
v_call: TRBV6-5
d_call: TRBD1
clone_size: .
j_call: TRBJ1-5

cdr3_aa: CFDRGWHGYTF
cdr3_nt: TGTTTCGACCGGGGGTGGCATGGCTACACCTTC
v_call: TRBV6-1
d_call: .
clone_size: .
j_call: TRBJ1-2

cdr3_aa: CASSLHTGNTEAFF
cdr3_nt: TGTGCCAGCAGCTTACACACAGGGAACACTGAAGCTTTCTTT
v_call: TRBV7-9
d_call: .
clone_size: .
j_call: TRBJ1-1

cdr3_aa: CASSIGQANTGELFF
cdr3_nt: TGTGCCAGTAGTATAGGCCAGGCGAACACCGGGGAGCTGTTTTTT
v_call: TRBV19
d_call: .
clone_size: .
j_call: TRBJ2-2

cdr3_aa: CASSSYFQGLYGYTF
cdr3_nt: TGTGCCAGCAGCTCTTACTTCCAGGGACTCTATGGCTACACCTTC
v_call: TRBV5-8
d_call: .
clone_size: .
j_call: TRBJ1-2

cdr3_aa: CASTFTGTEGNTIYF
cdr3_nt: TGTGCCAGTACCTTCACCGGGACAGAAGGAAACACCATATATTTT
v_call: TRBV19
d_call: TRBD1
clone_size: few
j_call: TRBJ1-3

cdr3_aa: CARRPIAVDTQYF
cdr3_nt: TGCGCCCGCAGGCCCATAGCGGTAGATACGCAGTATTTT
v_call: TRBV4-1
d_call: .
clone_size: once
j_call: TRBJ2-3

cdr3_aa: CASSFSGTDTQYF
cdr3_nt: TGTGCCAGCAGCTTTAGCGGCACAGATACGCAGTATTTT
v_call: TRBV5-4
d_call: .
clone_size: .
j_call: TRBJ2-3

cdr3_aa: CATRVGVTDTQYF
cdr3_nt: TGTGCCACCCGGGTCGGGGTCACAGATACGCAGTATTTT
v_call: TRBV7-8
d_call: .
clone_size: .
j_call: TRBJ2-3

cdr3_aa: CASSLLEVAGELFF
cdr3_nt: TGTGCCAGCAGCCTTCTGGAGGTCGCCGGGGAGCTGTTTTTT
v_call: TRBV7-2
d_call: .
clone_size: .
j_call: TRBJ2-2

cdr3_aa: CSVEDRTYEQYF
cdr3_nt: TGCAGCGTAGAGGACAGGACCTACGAGCAGTACTTC
v_call: TRBV29-1
d_call: TRBD1
clone_size: .
j_call: TRBJ2-7

cdr3_aa: CSADRTGKGEQYF
cdr3_nt: TGCAGCGCCGATCGGACAGGGAAGGGCGAGCAGTACTTC
v_call: TRBV29-1
d_call: TRBD1
clone_size: .
j_call: TRBJ2-7

cdr3_aa: CASSPDRYSDTQYF
cdr3_nt: TGCGCCAGCAGCCCAGACAGATATTCAGATACGCAGTATTTT
v_call: TRBV4-3
d_call: .
clone_size: few
j_call: TRBJ2-3

cdr3_aa: CASSPGTGFGYNEQFF
cdr3_nt: TGTGCCAGCAGCCCCGGGACAGGGTTCGGGTACAATGAGCAGTTCTTC
v_call: TRBV9
d_call: TRBD1
clone_size: once
j_call: TRBJ2-1

cdr3_aa: CASTREGQPQHF
cdr3_nt: TGTGCCAGCACGCGGGAGGGTCAGCCCCAGCATTTT
v_call: TRBV6-6
d_call: .
clone_size: .
j_call: TRBJ1-5

cdr3_aa: CASSPRPDYEQYF
cdr3_nt: TGTGCCAGCAGCCCTCGGCCAGACTACGAGCAGTACTTC
v_call: TRBV27
d_call: .
clone_size: .
j_call: TRBJ2-7

cdr3_aa: CASSFGGVSTGELFF
cdr3_nt: TGTGCCAGCAGTTTCGGGGGAGTAAGCACCGGGGAGCTGTTTTTT
v_call: TRBV28
d_call: .
clone_size: .
j_call: TRBJ2-2

cdr3_aa: CASSVGPLGGSRGDTQYF
cdr3_nt: TGTGCCAGCAGCGTCGGCCCCCTTGGGGGGAGTAGAGGTGACACGCAGTATTTT
v_call: TRBV9
d_call: .
clone_size: .
j_call: TRBJ2-3

cdr3_aa: CATRVAGETQYF
cdr3_nt: TGTGCCACCCGAGTAGCGGGGGAGACCCAGTACTTC
v_call: TRBV10-3
d_call: TRBD2
clone_size: .
j_call: TRBJ2-5

cdr3_aa: CASSSRLAGGSNEQFF
cdr3_nt: TGTGCCAGCAGCTCTAGACTAGCGGGCGGCTCCAATGAGCAGTTCTTC
v_call: TRBV7-2
d_call: TRBD2
clone_size: .
j_call: TRBJ2-1

cdr3_aa: CAWSARQINTGELFF
cdr3_nt: TGTGCCTGGAGTGCGAGACAGATCAACACCGGGGAGCTGTTTTTT
v_call: TRBV30
d_call: .
clone_size: few
j_call: TRBJ2-2

cdr3_aa: CASGQSQQGATENTIYF
cdr3_nt: TGCGCCAGCGGTCAATCGCAACAGGGGGCGACAGAAAACACCATATATTTT
v_call: TRBV23-1
d_call: TRBD1
clone_size: .
j_call: TRBJ1-3

cdr3_aa: CASNLAGISYEQYF
cdr3_nt: TGTGCCAGCAACCTAGCGGGCATCTCCTACGAGCAGTACTTC
v_call: TRBV11-2
d_call: TRBD2
clone_size: .
j_call: TRBJ2-7

cdr3_aa: CATSKRGWGETQYF
cdr3_nt: TGTGCCACCAGCAAGCGGGGATGGGGAGAGACCCAGTACTTC
v_call: TRBV15
d_call: TRBD2
clone_size: few
j_call: TRBJ2-5

cdr3_aa: CASSFGRFPKQFF
cdr3_nt: TGTGCCAGCAGCTTCGGTCGTTTCCCTAAGCAGTTCTTC
v_call: TRBV11-2
d_call: .
clone_size: .
j_call: TRBJ2-1

cdr3_aa: CASSLGQAETQYF
cdr3_nt: TGTGCCAGCAGCTTGGGGCAGGCAGAGACCCAGTACTTC
v_call: TRBV5-4
d_call: .
clone_size: .
j_call: TRBJ2-5

cdr3_aa: CASSYSYRSNQPQHF
cdr3_nt: TGTGCCAGCAGTTACTCCTATCGAAGCAATCAGCCCCAGCATTTT
v_call: TRBV6-5
d_call: .
clone_size: .
j_call: TRBJ1-5

cdr3_aa: CASSLQAGLTDTQYF
cdr3_nt: TGTGCCAGCAGCCTCCAGGCGGGATTGACAGATACGCAGTATTTT
v_call: TRBV11-3
d_call: .
clone_size: once
j_call: TRBJ2-3

cdr3_aa: CASSNRDRGSDEQYF
cdr3_nt: TGTGCCAGCAGCAACCGGGACAGGGGAAGCGACGAGCAGTACTTC
v_call: TRBV28
d_call: TRBD1
clone_size: .
j_call: TRBJ2-7

cdr3_aa: CASTPGRAGGTDTQYF
cdr3_nt: TGTGCCAGTACCCCGGGGAGGGCGGGGGGCACAGATACGCAGTATTTT
v_call: TRBV19
d_call: TRBD2
clone_size: .
j_call: TRBJ2-3

cdr3_aa: CAISRTTNTGELFF
cdr3_nt: TGTGCCATCAGTAGGACAACGAACACCGGGGAGCTGTTTTTT
v_call: TRBV10-3
d_call: .
clone_size: .
j_call: TRBJ2-2

cdr3_aa: CASTRLASNTGELFF
cdr3_nt: TGTGCCAGCACCAGACTAGCGTCGAACACCGGGGAGCTGTTTTTT
v_call: TRBV9
d_call: TRBD2
clone_size: .
j_call: TRBJ2-2